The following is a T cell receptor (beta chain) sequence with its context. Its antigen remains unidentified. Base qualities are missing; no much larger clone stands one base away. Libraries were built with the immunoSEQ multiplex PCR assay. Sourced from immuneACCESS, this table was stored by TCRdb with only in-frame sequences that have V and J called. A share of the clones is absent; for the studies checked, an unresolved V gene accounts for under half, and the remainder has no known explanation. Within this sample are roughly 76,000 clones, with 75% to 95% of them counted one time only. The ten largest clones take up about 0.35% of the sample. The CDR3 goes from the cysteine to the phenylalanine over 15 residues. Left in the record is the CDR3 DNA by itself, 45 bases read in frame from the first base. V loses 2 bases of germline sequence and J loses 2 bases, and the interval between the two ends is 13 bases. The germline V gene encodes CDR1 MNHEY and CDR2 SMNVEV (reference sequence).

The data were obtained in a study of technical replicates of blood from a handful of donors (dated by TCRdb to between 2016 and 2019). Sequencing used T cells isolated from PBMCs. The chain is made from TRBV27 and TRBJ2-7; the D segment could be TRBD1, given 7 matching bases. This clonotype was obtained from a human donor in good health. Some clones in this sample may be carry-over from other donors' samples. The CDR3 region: CASSLGGGETYEQYF. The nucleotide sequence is TGTGCCAGCAGTTTAGGAGGGGGCGAAACCTACGAGCAGTACTTC.